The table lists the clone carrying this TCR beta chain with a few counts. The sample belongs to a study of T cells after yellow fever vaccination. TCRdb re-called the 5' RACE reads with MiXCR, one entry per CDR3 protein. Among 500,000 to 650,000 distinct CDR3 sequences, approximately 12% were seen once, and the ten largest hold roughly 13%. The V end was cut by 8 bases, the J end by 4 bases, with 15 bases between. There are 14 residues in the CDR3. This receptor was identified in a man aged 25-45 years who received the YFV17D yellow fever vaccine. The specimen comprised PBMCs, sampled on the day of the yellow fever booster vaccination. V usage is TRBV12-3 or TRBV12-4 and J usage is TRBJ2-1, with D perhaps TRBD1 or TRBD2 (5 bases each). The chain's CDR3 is CASSWDLGYNEQFF. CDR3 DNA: TGTGCCAGCTCGTGGGACCTGGGGTACAATGAGCAGTTCTTC.